This note documents a single T cell receptor beta chain sequence. Its antigen is unknown. CDR3 size: 15 residues. V lost 5 bases and J 2 bases, leaving 12 bases between the germline ends. Per the germline V gene, CDR1 is MNHEY and CDR2 is SVGAGI. This sample is drawn from a study of vaccination effects on CD4 cells after COVID-19. Findings and limits, study-wide: Missing from the study were early post-infection timepoints, and its convalescent patients were few.

The protocol was immunoSEQ multiplex PCR, while the TCRdb copy is restricted to in-frame clones and leaves out a portion. The sample yields over 25,000 clones, roughly 80% seen once. The ViraFEST assay expanded antigen-specific CD4+ T cells with viral peptide pools before sequencing. Subsequent to less than 13 days of culture, CD4+ T cells were isolated. Two doses of BNT162b2 or mRNA-1273 vaccine were administered to participants. This chain links TRBV6-5 with TRBJ1-4, with D hard to call. Here the sequenced sample was CD4+ T cells from PBMCs cultured with SARS-CoV-2 spike peptides, taken after COVID-19 vaccination. The sequence was obtained from a human donor who received a COVID-19 vaccine. Some clones in this sample may be carry-over from other donors' samples. CDR3 coding DNA: TGTGCCAGCAGTCTGAAGGTAGGTACTAATGAAAAACTGTTTTTT. Its protein product is CASSLKVGTNEKLFF.